This T cell receptor beta chain emerged from a study of blood T cell repertoires in COVID-19. CDR1 SEHNR and CDR2 FQNEAQ come from the germline V gene (reference sequence). Trimming cost V 5 bases and J 3 bases, with 2 bases left between them. The CDR3 loop spans 12 amino acids. Measured with immunoSEQ multiplex PCR; TCRdb has only the in-frame clones, and not every one. The data show 80,000 to 100,000 clones, about 80% seen once. Sequencing used peripheral blood. This receptor was taken from a woman in her 70s with acute or convalescent COVID-19. The chain has TRBV7-9 and TRBJ1-6, with D hard to call. This CDR3 reads CASSHYNSPLHF. CDR3 nucleotides: TGTGCCAGCAGCCACTATAATTCACCCCTCCACTTT.